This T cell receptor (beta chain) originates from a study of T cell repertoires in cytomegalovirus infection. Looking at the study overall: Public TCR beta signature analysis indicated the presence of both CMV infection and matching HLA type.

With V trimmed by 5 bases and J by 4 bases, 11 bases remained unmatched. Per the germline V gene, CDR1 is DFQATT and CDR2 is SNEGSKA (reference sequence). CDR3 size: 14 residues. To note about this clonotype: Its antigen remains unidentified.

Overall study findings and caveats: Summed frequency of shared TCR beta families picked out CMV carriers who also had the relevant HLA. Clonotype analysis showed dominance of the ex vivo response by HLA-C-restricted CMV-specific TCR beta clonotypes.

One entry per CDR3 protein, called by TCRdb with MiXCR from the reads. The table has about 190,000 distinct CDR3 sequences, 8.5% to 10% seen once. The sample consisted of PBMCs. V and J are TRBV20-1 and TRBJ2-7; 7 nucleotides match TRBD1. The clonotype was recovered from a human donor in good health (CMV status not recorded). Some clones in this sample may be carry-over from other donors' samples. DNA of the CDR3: TGCAGTGCTGCGAGCATGGGACAGCTTTACGAGCAGTACTTC. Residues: CSAASMGQLYEQYF.